This TCR beta chain comes out of a study of regulatory T cells in long-lasting Graves disease (dated by TCRdb to the early 2020s). Looking at the study overall: Persistent Graves' disease was defined as antithyroid drug treatment for over 5 years with persistently positive TSH receptor autoantibodies. Persistent Graves' disease patients were compared with newly diagnosed Graves' disease patients by peripheral blood TCR sequencing and RNA sequencing. The study was conducted in China and was registered as a clinical trial. A total of roughly 33 samples underwent TCR sequencing: about 13 from persistent and some 20 from newly diagnosed Graves' disease patients. Persistent Graves' disease patients in the clinical cohort had taken antithyroid drugs for around 11 years on average. Paper-wide results and their limitations: Only the TCR beta chain was sequenced and analyzed. Persistent disease showed preferential use of TRBV28, TRBJ1-2 and TRBJ2-5, whereas newly diagnosed disease favored TRBV20-1 and TRBJ2-1. As a limitation, the authors acknowledged that the small sample size may reduce accuracy. Persistent patients shared more public clonotypes among themselves (fewer than 3,000) than newly diagnosed patients did (about 900). Because the primary lesion, thyroid tissue, could not be accessed, the study looked at peripheral blood alone. Compared with newly diagnosed patients, persistent Graves' disease patients had lower TCR Shannon entropy and fewer highly expanded clones, which suggests clonal expansion.

The time point label corresponds to: persistent/refractory GD, antithyroid drugs over 5 years with positive TRAb. For both TCR sequencing and RNA sequencing, RNA was extracted from PBMCs using TRIzol. The diagnosis of Graves' disease followed American Thyroid Association guidelines. Patients were recruited from an endocrinology department in Xi'an, China. From each patient, roughly 9 milliliters of peripheral blood was collected into an EDTA anticoagulant tube. Ficoll Paque Plus density gradient separation was used to isolate PBMCs, and no further T cell sorting was performed. An Agilent 2100 Bioanalyzer and agarose gel were used to assess RNA quality, and a NanoDrop 2000 was used to measure RNA concentration. The germline V gene gives CDR1 as SGHTA and CDR2 as FQGNSA. The CDR3, cysteine through phenylalanine, is 14 amino acids long. Just CDR3 DNA is preserved here, 42 bases in frame from base 1. The V end loses 5 bases and the J end loses 9 bases, and a stretch of 14 bases separates them.

The library was prepared using multiplex PCR. Sequencing was carried out with an Illumina HiSeq 4000. To build TCR beta libraries, CDR3 regions were amplified by Arm-PCR using iRepertoire HTBI primers. Before sequencing, the PCR products underwent gel purification. Regarding the original processing steps: Gene usage analysis of CDR3 amino acid clonotypes used the roughly 62 TRBV and 14 to 15 TRBJ segments found across samples. Filtered high-quality paired reads were merged into contigs using COPE and FqMerger. Contigs were aligned with BLAST to IMGT TRBV, TRBD and TRBJ reference genes, and CDR3 was defined per IMGT. Any clonotype with a frequency above 0.1% was classified as a highly expanded clone. Shannon entropy was used to measure repertoire diversity, and the Gini coefficient was used to measure V-J evenness. Public clonotypes were defined as clonotypes shared by more than one individual. TCRdb trimmed the raw reads at Q25, called clones with MiXCR and kept productive beta chains. Rows merge per CDR3 protein into single entries with the most common DNA and genes. None of the V and J calls come from the authors' own analysis; TCRdb made them. The sample table shows fewer than 450,000 distinct CDR3 sequences, and less than 25% are seen once. The ten largest clones take up less than 25% of the sample.

In the case of this clonotype: This receptor's antigen is unknown. Per-base qualities were not stored, and no clone one base away is much larger.

Here the sequenced sample was peripheral blood mononuclear cells (PBMCs), taken when the disease was refractory, from a patient treated with antithyroid drugs. Recombination connected TRBV7-2 to TRBJ1-6; no D gene call is confident. The source is a female donor with Graves disease. The DNA sequence is given as TGTGCCAGCAGCCGTTTGCAGGAAGGTTCACCCCTCCACTTT. This encodes CASSRLQEGSPLHF.